This TCR beta chain comes out of a study of blood T cells in healthy people across ages. This clonotype has only a few counts. A second roughly 6 to 12 cycle PCR used barcoded and J-beta primers. TCRdb reprocessed the 5' RACE reads via MiXCR and lists one record per CDR3 protein. The table includes hundreds of thousands of distinct CDR3 sequences, around 38% detected once. Sequenced material: blood. The sequence was obtained from an elderly man in good health.

CDR3 loop: CASSRTSGVNNEQFF. The CDR3 bases are TGTGCCAGCAGTAGGACTAGCGGGGTTAACAATGAGCAGTTCTTC. V is TRBV27 and J is TRBJ2-1, with TRBD2 matching 12 bases. The ends lost 5 bases at V and 5 bases at J; junction bases unmatched: 4. Germline CDR1 and CDR2: MNHEY and SMNVEV (reference sequence). The CDR3 has 15 amino acids.